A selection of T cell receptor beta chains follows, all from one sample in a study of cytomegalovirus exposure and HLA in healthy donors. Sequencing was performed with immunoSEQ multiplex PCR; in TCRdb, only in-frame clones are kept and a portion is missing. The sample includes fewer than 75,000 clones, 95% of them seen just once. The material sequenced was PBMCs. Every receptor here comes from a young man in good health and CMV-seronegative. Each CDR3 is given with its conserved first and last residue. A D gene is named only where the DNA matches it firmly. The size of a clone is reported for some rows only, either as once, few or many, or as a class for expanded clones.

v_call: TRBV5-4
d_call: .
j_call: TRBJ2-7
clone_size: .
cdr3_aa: CASSPSGYSYEQYF
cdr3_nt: TGTGCCAGCAGCCCTTCAGGTTACTCCTACGAGCAGTACTTC

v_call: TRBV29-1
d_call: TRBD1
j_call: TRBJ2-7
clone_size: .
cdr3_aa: CSVGSGTGGGQQYF
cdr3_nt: TGCAGCGTTGGATCCGGGACAGGGGGAGGCCAGCAGTACTTC

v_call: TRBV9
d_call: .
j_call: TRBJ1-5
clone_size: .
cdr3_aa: CASSKGGYNQPQHF
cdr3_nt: TGTGCCAGCAGCAAAGGAGGGTACAATCAGCCCCAGCATTTT

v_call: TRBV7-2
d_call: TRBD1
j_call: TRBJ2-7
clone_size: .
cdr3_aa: CASSLGTGLFSYEQYF
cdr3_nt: TGTGCCAGCAGCTTAGGGACAGGGCTATTCTCCTACGAGCAGTACTTC

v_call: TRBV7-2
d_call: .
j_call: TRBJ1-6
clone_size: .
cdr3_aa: CASSLSPTDSVYNSPLHF
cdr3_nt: TGTGCCAGCAGCTTATCACCGACAGATTCAGTCTATAATTCACCCCTCCACTTT

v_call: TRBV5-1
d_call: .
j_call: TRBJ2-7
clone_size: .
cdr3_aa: CASRLGTRPSYEQYF
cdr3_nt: TGCGCCAGCAGGCTCGGGACACGGCCATCCTACGAGCAGTACTTC

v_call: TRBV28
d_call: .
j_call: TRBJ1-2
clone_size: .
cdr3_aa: CASSLGQGRWYGYTF
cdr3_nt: TGTGCCAGCAGTTTGGGGCAGGGTAGGTGGTATGGCTACACCTTC

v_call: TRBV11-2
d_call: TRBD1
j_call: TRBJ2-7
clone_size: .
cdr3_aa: CASSLYEDREARGQYF
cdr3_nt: TGTGCCAGCAGCCTTTATGAGGACAGGGAAGCTAGGGGGCAGTACTTC

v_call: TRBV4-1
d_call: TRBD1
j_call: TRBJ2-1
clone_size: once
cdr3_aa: CASSLTGVEQFF
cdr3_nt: TGCGCCAGCAGCCTGACAGGGGTTGAGCAGTTCTTC

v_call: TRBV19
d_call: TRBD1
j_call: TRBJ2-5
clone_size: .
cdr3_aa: CASSIGWDREVGETQYF
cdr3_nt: TGTGCCAGTAGTATAGGGTGGGACAGGGAGGTAGGAGAGACCCAGTACTTC

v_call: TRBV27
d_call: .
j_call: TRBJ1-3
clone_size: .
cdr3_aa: CASSLTWGNTIYF
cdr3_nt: TGTGCCAGCAGTTTGACATGGGGAAACACCATATATTTT

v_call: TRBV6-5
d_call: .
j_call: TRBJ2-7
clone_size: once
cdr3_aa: CASSHGQTYEQYF
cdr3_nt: TGTGCCAGCAGTCACGGACAGACCTACGAGCAGTACTTC

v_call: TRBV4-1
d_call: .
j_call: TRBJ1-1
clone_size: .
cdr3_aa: CASSQLTGRGTEAFF
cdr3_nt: TGCGCCAGCAGCCAACTTACCGGGAGGGGCACTGAAGCTTTCTTT

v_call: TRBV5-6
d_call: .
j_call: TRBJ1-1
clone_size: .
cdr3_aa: CASSLSDVRMNTEAFF
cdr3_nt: TGTGCCAGCAGCTTGAGCGACGTCCGAATGAACACTGAAGCTTTCTTT

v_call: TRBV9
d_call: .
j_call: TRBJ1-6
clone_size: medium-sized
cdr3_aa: CASSVDPKGPLHF
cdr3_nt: TGTGCCAGCAGCGTAGACCCGAAGGGGCCCCTCCACTTT

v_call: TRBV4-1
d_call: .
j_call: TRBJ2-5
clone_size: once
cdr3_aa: CASSQDGEETQYF
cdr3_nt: TGCGCCAGCAGCCAAGACGGGGAAGAGACCCAGTACTTC

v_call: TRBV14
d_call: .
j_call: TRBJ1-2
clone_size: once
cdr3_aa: CASSNLGTPELYGYTF
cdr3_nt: TGTGCCAGCAGCAACCTAGGGACACCGGAACTTTATGGCTACACCTTC

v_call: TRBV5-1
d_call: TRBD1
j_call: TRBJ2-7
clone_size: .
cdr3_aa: CASSLDRGPAGYEQYF
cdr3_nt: TGCGCCAGCAGCTTGGACAGGGGACCGGCTGGCTACGAGCAGTACTTC

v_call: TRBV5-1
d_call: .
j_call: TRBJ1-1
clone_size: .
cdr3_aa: CASSLSGDTEAFF
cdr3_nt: TGCGCCAGCAGCTTGTCAGGGGACACTGAAGCTTTCTTT

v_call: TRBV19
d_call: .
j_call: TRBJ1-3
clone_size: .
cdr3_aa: CASTPLPGKPGNTIYF
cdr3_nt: TGTGCCAGTACCCCCCTCCCGGGTAAACCTGGAAACACCATATATTTT

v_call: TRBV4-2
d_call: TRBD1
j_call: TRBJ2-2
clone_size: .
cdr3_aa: CASSHPTAKTGTADTGELFF
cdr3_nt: TGTGCCAGCAGCCACCCGACCGCGAAAACCGGGACAGCTGACACCGGGGAGCTGTTTTTT

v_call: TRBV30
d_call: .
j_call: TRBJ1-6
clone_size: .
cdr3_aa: CAWSEGVRDSPLHF
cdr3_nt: TGTGCCTGGAGCGAGGGTGTACGGGATTCACCCCTCCACTTT

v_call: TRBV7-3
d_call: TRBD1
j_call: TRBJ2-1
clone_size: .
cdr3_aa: CASSLAPGQGYNEQFF
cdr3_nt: TGTGCCAGCAGCTTAGCTCCGGGACAGGGCTACAATGAGCAGTTCTTC

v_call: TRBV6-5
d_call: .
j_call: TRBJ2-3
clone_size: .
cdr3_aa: CASSPAGDTQYF
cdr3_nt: TGTGCCAGCAGTCCCGCGGGGGATACGCAGTATTTT